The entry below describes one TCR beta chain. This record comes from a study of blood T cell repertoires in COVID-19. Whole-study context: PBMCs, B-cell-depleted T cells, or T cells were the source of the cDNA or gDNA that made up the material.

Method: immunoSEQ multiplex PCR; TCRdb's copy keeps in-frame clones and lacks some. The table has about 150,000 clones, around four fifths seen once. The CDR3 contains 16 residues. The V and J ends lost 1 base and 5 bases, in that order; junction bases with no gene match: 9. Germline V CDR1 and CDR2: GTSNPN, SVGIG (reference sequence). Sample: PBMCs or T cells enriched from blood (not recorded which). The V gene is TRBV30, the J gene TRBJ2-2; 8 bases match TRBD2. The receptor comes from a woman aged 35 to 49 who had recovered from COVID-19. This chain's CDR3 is CAWSEGIAGRTGELFF. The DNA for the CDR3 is TGTGCCTGGAGTGAAGGGATAGCGGGAAGGACCGGGGAGCTGTTTTTT.